These 24 T cell receptor beta chains originate from one sample sequenced in a study of shared clonotypes between healthy human individuals. Only in-frame clones appear in the TCRdb table, and some are missing; sequencing was by immunoSEQ multiplex PCR. The sample includes a few hundred thousand clones, 95% seen only once; the top ten take 0.095% to 0.12%. Terminally differentiated effector memory CD45RA+ cells were excluded by CCR7 positive selection of CD45RO-negative cells. Material for sequencing was naive CD8+ T cells sorted from blood. The receptors here all came from a woman aged 25 to 45 in good health.

This clone was counted a single time. Additional DNA sequences in this sample encode the identical CDR3. V is TRBV2 and J is TRBJ2-7, with D hard to call. CDR1 is SNHLY, CDR2 FYNNEI, per germline. This CDR3 contains 12 residues. V gave up 4 bases and J gave up 1 base, with 5 bases separating them. The CDR3 is CASSAASYEQYF. DNA for the CDR3: TGTGCCAGCAGTGCAGCTTCCTACGAGCAGTACTTC.

CDR3 DNA: TGTGCCAGCAGTTTATCCCCAGGGATCCACGAGCAGTACTTC. Translating gives CASSLSPGIHEQYF. J is TRBJ2-5 and V is TRBV28; TRBD1 might be the D (5 bases). The better agreement between TRBJ2-7 and the DNA end casts doubt on the J call. The germline gives CDR1 MDHEN, CDR2 SYDVKM. The length of the CDR3 is 14 residues.

The rearrangement joins TRBV19 to TRBJ2-7; tentatively, D is TRBD1 or TRBD2 (5 bases each). CDR3 size: 14 residues. Germline CDR1 is LNHDA and CDR2 is SQIVND (reference sequence). Trimming stripped 6 bases from V and 2 bases from J, with 14 bases between. The CDR3 nucleotides read TGTGCCAGTAGCGGGACCGGACGCCCCTACGAGCAGTACTTC. Protein sequence: CASSGTGRPYEQYF.

The rearrangement links TRBV28 to TRBJ2-3; perhaps TRBD2 as D (5 bases). This CDR3 has 15 amino acids. Per germline, CDR1 MDHEN and CDR2 SYDVKM. V lost 6 bases and J lost 4, with 17 bases in between. The CDR3 bases are TGTGCCAGCAGCCTGTTCGGGGAACGGGCAGATACGCAGTATTTT. Translating gives CASSLFGERADTQYF.

CDR3 DNA sequence: TGTGCCAGCAGTGACTTCAGCTCCTACGAGCAGTACTTC. Its translation: CASSDFSSYEQYF. The chain has TRBV25-1 and TRBJ2-5; no reliable D call. Gene TRBJ2-7 matches the end of the DNA better, so the J call may be wrong. CDR3 length: 13 residues. The germline V gene has CDR1 MGHDK and CDR2 SYGVNS.

CDR3 residues: CASSGYMGATF. The CDR3 bases are TGTGCCAGCAGCGGGTACATGGGAGCCACCTTC. The chain recombines TRBV11-3 with TRBJ1-2; D gene unclear. The CDR3 runs 11 residues. Per the germline V gene, CDR1 is SGHNT and CDR2 is YENEEA. V dropped 5 bases and J dropped 13 bases, with 14 bases sitting between them.

This sequence joins TRBV27 and TRBJ2-1; D uncertain. V lost 0 bases and J 8 bases, leaving 11 bases between the germline ends. Germline CDR1 MNHEY, CDR2 SMNVEV (reference sequence). The CDR3 covers 14 residues. CDR3 sequence reads: CASSLSSPSDEQFF. The CDR3 DNA reads TGTGCCAGCAGTTTATCTTCCCCCTCGGATGAGCAGTTCTTC.

V and J are TRBV27 and TRBJ2-1, with 10 bases aligning to TRBD2. The CDR3 extends over 15 amino acids. The germline V gene encodes CDR1 MNHEY and CDR2 SMNVEV (reference sequence). V was pared by 5 bases and J by 7 bases, with 8 bases of the junction left unmatched. The CDR3 loop reads CASSPTSGIMNEQFF. As DNA, the CDR3 is TGTGCCAGCAGTCCAACTAGCGGGATTATGAATGAGCAGTTCTTC.

The V and J genes are TRBV7-2 and TRBJ2-1; 11 bases agree with TRBD2. The germline gives CDR1 SGHTA, CDR2 FQGNSA. J gave up 9 bases and V 1 base, and 5 bases lay outside the gene matches. The CDR3 consists of 15 residues. The CDR3 nucleotides read TGTGCCAGCAGCTTAGAGCGACTAGCGGGGATTGAGCAGTTCTTC. This gives the protein CASSLERLAGIEQFF.

CDR3: CACQGLYGYTF. In DNA form, the CDR3 reads TGTGCCTGCCAGGGGCTCTATGGCTACACCTTC. The rearrangement joins TRBV30 to TRBJ1-2, with TRBD1 as a possible D gene (6 bases). The CDR3 spans 11 residues. The V and J ends lost 6 bases and 4 bases respectively, with 9 bases between them. Germline V gene sequence: CDR1 GTSNPN, CDR2 SVGIG (reference sequence).

The chain uses TRBV7-9 and TRBJ2-2, with TRBD2 matching over 8 bases. There are 16 residues in the CDR3. The V gene's germline CDR1 is SEHNR and CDR2 FQNEAQ (reference sequence). The V and J ends lost 4 bases and 3 bases, in that order; junction bases with no gene match: 7. The chain's CDR3 is CASSYGGRLDTGELFF. CDR3 bases: TGTGCCAGCAGCTACGGCGGGAGGTTAGACACCGGGGAGCTGTTTTTT.

This chain uses TRBV15 with TRBJ2-1, with 10 bases fitting TRBD2. The germline gives CDR1 LNHNV, CDR2 YYDKDF (reference sequence). V trimming: 7 bases; J trimming: 5 bases; junction bases outside the gene matches: 8. This CDR3 is built from 15 residues. The CDR3 coding sequence is TGTGCCACCACCAGTACTAGCGGGGAGAACAATGAGCAGTTCTTC. Its translation is CATTSTSGENNEQFF.

V is TRBV28 and J is TRBJ1-3; TRBD1 might be the D (6 bases). The germline V gene encodes CDR1 MDHEN and CDR2 SYDVKM. The CDR3 is 14 amino acids. V lost 7 bases and J lost 4, with 14 bases in between. CDR3 sequence reads: CASTPTGLGNTIYF. The CDR3 DNA is TGTGCCAGCACTCCAACAGGGCTCGGAAACACCATATATTTT.

This clone was seen only once. The chain carries TRBV28 and TRBJ2-1, with 14 positions matching TRBD2. Losses at the gene ends were 3 bases for V and 3 bases for J; bases not matched to a gene: 19. In germline, CDR1 is MDHEN, CDR2 SYDVKM. There are 22 residues in the CDR3. The CDR3 sequence: CASSFPWSPGLAGVYDYNEQFF. For the CDR3, the DNA is TGTGCCAGCAGTTTCCCATGGAGTCCGGGACTAGCGGGAGTTTACGACTACAATGAGCAGTTCTTC.

The gene calls are TRBV13 and TRBJ2-3, with 7 bases matching TRBD2. Germline CDR1 reads PRHDT; CDR2 reads FYEKMQ (reference sequence). V lost 4 bases to trimming and J lost 0 bases; unmatched junction nucleotides: 4. This CDR3 has 15 residues. The CDR3: CASSYRLASTDTQYF. CDR3 in DNA: TGTGCCAGCAGCTACCGACTAGCTAGCACAGATACGCAGTATTTT.

This clone appeared once. The V call is TRBV19, the J call TRBJ2-2; 10 bases line up with TRBD1. The CDR3 is made up of 17 amino acids. Germline V gene sequence: CDR1 LNHDA, CDR2 SQIVND (reference sequence). J was trimmed by 1 base and V by 8 bases; bases with no gene match: 10. The CDR3 sequence: CASVPGQGPLNTGELFF. In DNA form, the CDR3 reads TGTGCCAGTGTGCCGGGACAGGGGCCCTTGAACACCGGGGAGCTGTTTTTT.

The chain links TRBV2 to TRBJ2-7, with 7 bases lining up with TRBD1. J was trimmed by 5 bases and V by 10 bases; bases with no gene match: 11. This CDR3 spans 13 amino acids. Germline assignment: CDR1 SNHLY and CDR2 FYNNEI. CDR3 in DNA: TGTGCCACCGGGGACAGATCTACACACGAGCAGTACTTC. As protein: CATGDRSTHEQYF. Together with reference TRBV2 and TRBJ2-7, the CDR3 gives the full variable domain: EPEVTQTPSHQVTQMGQEVILRCVPISNHLYFYWYRQILGQKVEFLVSFYNNEISEKSEIFDDQFSVERPDGSNFTLKIRSTKLEDSAMYFCATGDRSTHEQYFGPGTRLTVT.

The chain uses TRBV27 and TRBJ2-7, with unresolved D. Trimming shortened V by 0 bases and J by 4 bases, and 19 bases separated the two germline ends. This CDR3 spans 17 amino acids. CDR1 is MNHEY, CDR2 SMNVEV, per germline (reference sequence). The DNA of the CDR3 is TGTGCCAGCAGTTTATCGCCCGGGTCGGTGGGTTCTTACGAGCAGTACTTC. This gives the protein CASSLSPGSVGSYEQYF.

The chain employs TRBV7-8 and TRBJ2-1; the D is unclear. The CDR3 has 15 amino acids. Germline V gives CDR1 SGHVS, CDR2 FQNEAQ. The germline V and J ends were trimmed by 5 bases and 6 bases, with 17 bases remaining between them. This CDR3 reads CASSPSPGASNEQFF. The CDR3 bases are TGTGCCAGCAGCCCCTCGCCGGGTGCAAGCAATGAGCAGTTCTTC.

The V and J genes are TRBV14 and TRBJ2-2; 10 nucleotides line up with TRBD2. Per the germline V gene, CDR1 is SGHDN and CDR2 is FVKESK. This CDR3 has 17 residues. The J segment lost 4 bases and the V segment lost 1 base, leaving 6 bases of the junction unmatched. DNA of the CDR3: TGTGCCAGCAGCCAAGTGGAGCGGGAGGGCCTCACCGGGGAGCTGTTTTTT. This translates into CASSQVEREGLTGELFF.

The V and J genes are TRBV7-9 and TRBJ2-7; TRBD2 matches 13 bases. This CDR3 is built from 16 residues. With 5 bases clipped from V and 7 bases from J, the junction kept 11 bases outside the gene matches. The germline CDR1 and CDR2 sequences are SEHNR and FQNEAQ (reference sequence). The CDR3 region is CASSPKLAGGSKEQYF. The CDR3 DNA is TGTGCCAGCAGCCCGAAACTAGCGGGAGGGTCTAAAGAGCAGTACTTC.

The chain has TRBV13 and TRBJ2-5, with 12 bases that match TRBD2. Germline V gene data show CDR1 as PRHDT and CDR2 as FYEKMQ (reference sequence). This CDR3 region has 15 residues. V dropped 6 bases and J dropped 5; count of bases not matched to a gene: 7. CDR3 sequence (DNA): TGTGCCAGCAGTTATCTAGCGGGAGGGTTGGAGACCCAGTACTTC. This codes for CASSYLAGGLETQYF. Based on the CDR3 plus reference TRBV13 and TRBJ2-5, the full variable domain is AAGVIQSPRHLIKEKRETATLKCYPIPRHDTVYWYQQGPGQDPQFLISFYEKMQSDKGSIPDRFSAQQFSDYHSELNMSSLELGDSALYFCASSYLAGGLETQYFGPGTRLLVL.

The chain uses TRBV5-8 and TRBJ1-4; D is undetermined. This CDR3 is 13 amino acids long. Trimming pared 4 bases from V and 8 bases from J, leaving 12 bases between. The germline gives CDR1 SGHTS, CDR2 YDEGEE. The CDR3 nucleotides are TGTGCCAGCAGCGGGCCTGGGAGGGAAAAACTGTTTTTT. Amino acids: CASSGPGREKLFF. Full variable domain (outside the CDR3, taken from reference TRBV5-8 and TRBJ1-4): EAGVTQSPTHLIKTRGQQATLRCSPISGHTSVYWYQQALGLGLQFLLWYDEGEERNRGNFPPRFSGRQFPNYSSELNVNALELEDSALYLCASSGPGREKLFFGSGTQLSVL.

V usage is TRBV27 and J usage is TRBJ2-3, with D unclear. CDR1 and CDR2 (germline): MNHEY, SMNVEV (reference sequence). V was shortened by 0 bases and J by 0 bases, with 22 bases between the two germline ends. This CDR3 has 20 residues. The CDR3 here is CASSLSRGYAALTSTDTQYF. CDR3 bases: TGTGCCAGCAGTTTATCGAGAGGTTATGCGGCATTAACTAGCACAGATACGCAGTATTTT.